This TCR beta chain originates from a study of blood T cell repertoires in COVID-19. Study-level background: Both acute and convalescent COVID-19 samples were obtained from the United States, Italy and Spain. In each case, the material was cDNA or gDNA derived from T cells, B-cell-depleted T cells, or PBMCs.

With 1 base clipped from V and 2 bases from J, the junction kept 14 bases outside the gene matches. CDR3 length: 20 residues. Germline V gene lookup returns CDR1 SGHRS and CDR2 YFSETQ. In the authors' workflow: From reference gene primer amplification, estimates of nucleated cell counts were derived. Sequencing was performed with immunoSEQ multiplex PCR; in TCRdb, only in-frame clones are kept and a portion is missing. V, J and clone size were drawn from that table, and D and trimming were deduced from the DNA. The repertoire holds 150,000 to 200,000 clones, with 85% to 95% as singletons. This chain joins TRBV5-1 and TRBJ2-3; 12 nucleotides match TRBD2. The TCR originated in a man aged 45-60 years with acute or convalescent COVID-19. Sequenced sample: peripheral blood. The CDR3 is CASSLQPPGGTSGFTDTQYF. CDR3 in DNA: TGCGCCAGCAGCTTGCAACCTCCCGGCGGGACTAGCGGGTTCACAGATACGCAGTATTTT.